The clone carrying this TCR beta chain showed up just a few times. This entry belongs to a study of T-cell memory formation after mild COVID-19. The CDR3 contains 12 residues. Germline CDR1 PRHDT, CDR2 FYEKMQ (reference sequence). The V and J ends lost 3 bases and 2 bases respectively, with 2 bases between them. Using its own MiXCR run on the 5' RACE reads, TCRdb lists one record per CDR3 protein. Of some 69,000 distinct CDR3 sequences detected, approximately 15% appear once; the ten largest clones hold 25% to 35%. The sample was PBMCs or a T cell subset sorted from them (not recorded which). The receptor's source is an adult woman who had mild COVID-19 (a few samples of this study predate the infection). Cell type and time point are not known. The J gene is TRBJ1-5, the V gene TRBV13, with no clear D. The CDR3 is CASSFGNQPQHF. CDR3 DNA sequence: TGTGCCAGCAGCTTTGGCAATCAGCCCCAGCATTTT.